The entry below gives a single T cell receptor beta chain sequence along with its context. The authors' processing: Estimation of nucleated cell counts was performed using reference gene primer amplification. TCRdb keeps only in-frame clones here, not all; method: immunoSEQ multiplex PCR. Clone size and V and J calls were adopted from that table, with D and trimming inferred from the DNA. The table has about 520,000 clones, 80% to 90% seen once; the top ten hold roughly 3.2%. The entry originates in a study of blood T cell repertoires in COVID-19. The CDR3 covers 16 residues. Germline V gives CDR1 MNHEY, CDR2 SVGEGT. Trimming took off 2 bases at V and 0 bases at J, with 13 bases between the two ends.

The sample taken for sequencing was peripheral blood. The clonotype was recovered from a human donor in a cohort sampled during active COVID-19. The J gene is TRBJ1-1, the V gene TRBV6-2 or TRBV6-3; perhaps TRBD1 as D (5 bases). CDR3 coding DNA: TGTGCCAGCAGTTACCCTCCCCGGGGGATGAACACTGAAGCTTTCTTT. As protein: CASSYPPRGMNTEAFF.